The source of this TCR beta chain is a study of blood T cell repertoires in COVID-19. About the study: Samples taken during acute and convalescent COVID-19 were collected in the United States, Italy and Spain. Nucleic acid was either cDNA or gDNA, and it came from T cells, B-cell-depleted T cells, or PBMCs.

Trimming removed 5 bases from V and 3 bases from J, with 7 bases in between. Germline CDR1 and CDR2: SGHNT and YENEEA. This CDR3 has 12 amino acids. Only one count was recorded for this clone. Original analysis: Amplifying reference gene primers gave estimates of nucleated cell counts. Clones were read by immunoSEQ multiplex PCR, and TCRdb kept only the in-frame ones, dropping some. The V and J calls and the clone size are those of that table, but D and trimming were determined from the DNA. The table has about 230,000 clones, more than 65% seen once. The receptor comes from an elderly woman with acute or convalescent COVID-19. Sequenced: peripheral blood. The chain combines TRBV11-3 with TRBJ2-5; no clear D. DNA of the CDR3: TGTGCCAGCAGCCCAAAAAAAGAGACCCAGTACTTC. Translated: CASSPKKETQYF.